Listed here are 30 T cell receptor beta chains from one sample, sequenced in a study of OX40 agonist ivuxolimab in advanced cancers. The protocol was immunoSEQ multiplex PCR, while the TCRdb copy is restricted to in-frame clones and leaves out a portion. The profile covers 15,000 to 16,000 clones, with about 81% appearing a single time and 41% taken by the ten largest. This specimen was CD4+ or CD8+ T cells sorted from blood, taken in a trial of the OX40 agonist ivuxolimab. These receptors originate from an adult with an advanced solid tumor such as melanoma, head and neck, liver or kidney cancer.

The chain couples TRBV11-2 to TRBJ2-7; 9 nucleotides match TRBD2. This CDR3 has 16 amino acids. V lost 4 bases to trimming and J lost 1 base; unmatched junction nucleotides: 8. Germline V gene sequence: CDR1 SGHAT, CDR2 FQNNGV. The CDR3: CASSSFPSGVSYEQYF. The CDR3 DNA reads as TGTGCCAGCAGCTCGTTCCCTAGCGGGGTATCCTACGAGCAGTACTTC.

V and J are TRBV6-1 and TRBJ2-7; 7 bases agree with TRBD1. V shed 9 bases, J shed 4 bases, and the junction held 9 bases outside the gene matches. This CDR3 is 13 amino acids long. The germline gives CDR1 MNHNS, CDR2 SASEGT. The CDR3 DNA reads as TGTGCCAGTCGACAGGGTGTAGGATACGAGCAGTACTTC. Translation gives CASRQGVGYEQYF.

In the case of this clone: This may arise from a read error, as a much more abundant clone is one base away. This sample includes further DNA sequences coding for the same CDR3. The chain has TRBV7-2 and TRBJ1-5; tentatively, D is TRBD1 (5 bases). Germline V lookup: CDR1 SGHTA, CDR2 FQGNSA. This CDR3 has 14 amino acids. V dropped 4 bases and J dropped 2 bases, with 9 bases sitting between them. The CDR3 is CASSWGDGNQPQHF. Here the CDR3 DNA reads TGTGCCAGCAGCTGGGGGGACGGCAATCAGCCCCAGCATTTT. Full variable domain (remainder filled in from reference TRBV7-2 and TRBJ1-5): GAGVSQSPSNKVTEKGKDVELRCDPISGHTALYWYRQSLGQGLEFLIYFQGNSAPDKSGLPSDRFSAERTGGSVSTLTIQRTQQEDSAVYLCASSWGDGNQPQHFGDGTRLSIL.

The rearrangement links TRBV27 to TRBJ2-7, with TRBD1 matching 7 bases. The CDR3 length is 15 residues. CDR1 is MNHEY, CDR2 SMNVEV, per germline (reference sequence). Germline trimming cut 5 bases from V and 2 bases from J; bases unmatched to any gene: 9. CDR3 in DNA: TGTGCCAGCAGTAGCGGACAGGTGATGACCTACGAGCAGTACTTC. It specifies CASSSGQVMTYEQYF.

The chain combines TRBV7-3 with TRBJ2-5; 12 bases align to TRBD1. The germline V gene encodes CDR1 SGHTA and CDR2 FQGTGA. V was pared by 5 bases and J by 4 bases, with 5 bases of the junction left unmatched. The CDR3 sequence is 15 residues long. Written as DNA, the CDR3 is TGTGCCAGCAGCATGGGACAGGGGGCGGGAGAGACCCAGTACTTC. Translated: CASSMGQGAGETQYF.

V and J are TRBV4-3 and TRBJ1-1; D gene unclear. Trimming left V 2 bases short and J 0 bases short, with 7 bases between. The CDR3 has 14 residues. Germline V CDR1 and CDR2: LGHNA, YSLEER. CDR3 bases: TGCGCCAGCAGCCAATGGAAACTGAACACTGAAGCTTTCTTT. Residues: CASSQWKLNTEAFF.

The gene calls are TRBV7-2 and TRBJ1-1; D gene unclear. V gave up 5 bases and J gave up 5 bases, with 12 bases separating them. The germline V gene encodes CDR1 SGHTA and CDR2 FQGNSA. The CDR3 totals 13 residues. CDR3: CASSPTGRTEAFF. CDR3 DNA sequence: TGTGCCAGCAGCCCCACCGGACGTACTGAAGCTTTCTTT.

The chain is built from TRBV28 and TRBJ2-1; 14 nucleotides match TRBD2. The V and J ends lost 3 bases and 12 bases, in that order; junction bases with no gene match: 16. CDR1 and CDR2 from the germline V gene are MDHEN and SYDVKM. The CDR3 runs 18 residues. As DNA, the CDR3 is TGTGCCAGCAGTTTGGGGACTAGCGGGAGTCGGAGATCGGTCGGGCAGTTCTTC. The encoded protein is CASSLGTSGSRRSVGQFF.

The rearrangement links TRBV4-2 to TRBJ1-2, with TRBD1 matching 9 bases. V trimming: 5 bases; J trimming: 8 bases; junction bases outside the gene matches: 6. Germline V gene data show CDR1 as LGHNA and CDR2 as YNFKEQ. The CDR3 extends over 13 amino acids. The CDR3 region is CASSERTGEGYTF. DNA for the CDR3: TGTGCCAGCAGCGAAAGGACAGGGGAGGGCTACACCTTC.

The V call is TRBV5-6, the J call TRBJ2-7, with 7 bases aligning to TRBD1. Trimming cost V 4 bases and J 6 bases; bases outside gene matches: 7. Germline values: CDR1 SGHDT, CDR2 YYEEEE. This CDR3 has 13 residues. The CDR3 DNA sequence: TGTGCCAGCAGCCTTACAGGGGCGGGCGAGCAGTACTTC. This sequence encodes CASSLTGAGEQYF.

This chain uses TRBV6-4 with TRBJ2-3, with D unclear. Trimming took off 2 bases at V and 1 base at J, with 7 bases between the two ends. The CDR3 sequence is 14 residues long. Germline V gene data show CDR1 as MRHNA and CDR2 as SNTAGT. The CDR3 DNA sequence: TGTGCCAGCAGTGACGGCGGAGGCACAGATACGCAGTATTTT. It specifies CASSDGGGTDTQYF.

The V call is TRBV2, the J call TRBJ1-6; D is uncertain. Germline V lookup: CDR1 SNHLY, CDR2 FYNNEI. This CDR3 comprises 15 residues. Trimming pared 6 bases from V and 7 bases from J, leaving 16 bases between. The CDR3 region has the DNA TGTGCCAGCAGGGAGAGACAAGTTAGGAATTCACCCCTCCACTTT. It yields the protein CASRERQVRNSPLHF.

CDR3 loop: CASSFEVPYEQYF. CDR3 DNA sequence: TGCGCCAGCAGCTTCGAGGTACCCTACGAGCAGTACTTC. The V and J genes are TRBV5-1 and TRBJ2-5, with D unresolved. The J call is doubtful: the DNA matches TRBJ2-7 better. The CDR3 is 13 amino acids. Germline values: CDR1 SGHRS, CDR2 YFSETQ.

This clone is termed medium-sized. Other DNA sequences of this sample code for an identical CDR3. The chain is built from TRBV19 and TRBJ2-3; the D gene is possibly TRBD2 (5 bases). CDR1 is LNHDA, CDR2 SQIVND, per germline (reference sequence). The CDR3 totals 13 residues. V was cut by 1 base and J by 6 bases, with 8 bases left in between. CDR3 residues: CASSIASGDTQYF. The CDR3 DNA sequence: TGTGCCAGTAGTATAGCGAGCGGTGATACGCAGTATTTT.

The chain has TRBV28 and TRBJ1-2; unclear D gene. CDR1 is MDHEN and CDR2 is SYDVKM in the germline V gene. The V gene lost 2 bases and the J gene lost 1 base, with 5 bases spanning the gap. The CDR3 length is 13 residues. CDR3 in amino acids: CASSLTLNYGYTF. DNA for the CDR3: TGTGCCAGCAGTTTAACCCTTAACTATGGCTACACCTTC.

The rearrangement uses TRBV5-6 and TRBJ2-7; D gene ambiguous. Trimming pared 4 bases from V and 7 bases from J, leaving 9 bases between. Germline lookup yields CDR1 SGHDT and CDR2 YYEEEE. The CDR3 has 11 amino acids. This chain's CDR3 is CASSRVGEQYF. CDR3 in DNA: TGTGCCAGCAGCCGCGTGGGAGAGCAGTACTTC.

The rearrangement joins TRBV7-8 to TRBJ2-1; TRBD2 matches at 8 bases. Germline-derived CDR1 and CDR2 are SGHVS and FQNEAQ. V lost 2 bases to trimming and J lost 6 bases; unmatched junction nucleotides: 6. This CDR3 spans 15 amino acids. As DNA, the CDR3 is TGTGCCAGCAGCTTAAGGGGCGGGGGGCTCAATGAGCAGTTCTTC. Amino acid sequence: CASSLRGGGLNEQFF.

This clone was detected only a few times. The J gene is TRBJ2-7, the V gene TRBV27; D is unclear. Per germline, CDR1 MNHEY and CDR2 SMNVEV (reference sequence). The CDR3 has 13 amino acids. V lost 0 bases, J lost 4 bases, and 7 bases lay in between. The CDR3 region is CASSLSADYEQYF. Here the CDR3 DNA reads TGTGCCAGCAGTTTATCGGCGGATTACGAGCAGTACTTC.

V is TRBV29-1 and J is TRBJ1-5, with 7 bases identical to TRBD1. Germline CDR1 is SQVTM and CDR2 is ANQGSEA. The CDR3 is 13 amino acids. Trimming cost V 6 bases and J 2 bases; bases outside gene matches: 4. The CDR3: CSVRDSRNQPQHF. CDR3 bases: TGCAGCGTGAGGGACAGCCGCAATCAGCCCCAGCATTTT. Complete variable domain (other parts from reference TRBV29-1 and TRBJ1-5): SAVISQKPSRDICQRGTSLTIQCQVDSQVTMMFWYRQQPGQSLTLIATANQGSEATYESGFVIDKFPISRPNLTFSTLTVSNMSPEDSSIYLCSVRDSRNQPQHFGDGTRLSIL.

This chain joins TRBV11-2 and TRBJ2-1; 15 nucleotides line up with TRBD2. With 5 bases clipped from V and 9 bases from J, the junction kept 11 bases outside the gene matches. The CDR3 contains 17 residues. The V gene's germline CDR1 is SGHAT and CDR2 FQNNGV. CDR3 sequence: CASSTGTSGGHTGEQFF. The CDR3 DNA follows: TGTGCCAGCAGCACCGGGACTAGCGGGGGGCATACCGGTGAGCAGTTCTTC.

This chain joins TRBV10-3 and TRBJ1-3; no definite D call. V was pared by 6 bases and J by 2 bases, with 17 bases between. The length of the CDR3 is 16 residues. Germline assignment: CDR1 ENHRY and CDR2 SYGVKD. The CDR3 loop reads CAIRGSAFNPGNTIYF. The CDR3 coding sequence is TGTGCCATCAGGGGGTCAGCCTTTAATCCTGGAAACACCATATATTTT.

V usage is TRBV28 and J usage is TRBJ2-3; the D is unclear. V was pared by 6 bases and J by 4 bases, with 14 bases between. Germline values: CDR1 MDHEN, CDR2 SYDVKM. The CDR3 spans 14 residues. The CDR3 sequence: CASSLEDGADTQYF. The CDR3 DNA reads TGTGCCAGCAGCCTCGAGGATGGGGCAGATACGCAGTATTTT.

This clone was seen only once. This sequence joins TRBV27 and TRBJ2-7, with D perhaps matching TRBD1 or TRBD2 (6 bases each). There are 14 residues in the CDR3. Germline V gene lookup returns CDR1 MNHEY and CDR2 SMNVEV (reference sequence). V shed 0 bases and J shed 2 bases, with 8 bases lying between them. The CDR3 nucleotides read TGTGCCAGCAGTTTATCAGGGGGGCCCTACGAGCAGTACTTC. It encodes CASSLSGGPYEQYF.

The rearrangement uses TRBV6-1 and TRBJ2-1; D not certain. This CDR3 is 12 amino acids long. Germline V gene data show CDR1 as MNHNS and CDR2 as SASEGT. V lost 8 bases, J lost 4 bases, and 9 bases lay in between. The CDR3 DNA reads as TGTGCCAGCGGGGAAGGATACAATGAGCAGTTCTTC. Its translation: CASGEGYNEQFF.

A few counts support this clone. This chain links TRBV18 with TRBJ1-2, with a tentative D call TRBD1 (6 bases). There are 13 residues in the CDR3. Between the trimmed V and J ends, which lost 0 bases and 9 bases, there was a span of 11 bases. Germline assignment: CDR1 KGHSH and CDR2 LQKENI. CDR3 amino acids: CASSPPGDISYTF. The CDR3 DNA reads as TGTGCCAGCTCACCACCAGGGGACATCAGCTACACCTTC.

The rearrangement joins TRBV5-8 to TRBJ1-4, with D hard to call. The germline V gene encodes CDR1 SGHTS and CDR2 YDEGEE. The CDR3 covers 16 residues. V dropped 4 bases and J dropped 3 bases, with 16 bases sitting between them. The CDR3 here is CASSPPAGISNEKLFF. In DNA form, the CDR3 reads TGTGCCAGCAGCCCCCCGGCGGGGATCTCTAATGAAAAACTGTTTTTT.

The J gene is TRBJ2-1, the V gene TRBV7-6, with 8 bases fitting TRBD1. CDR1 is SGHVS, CDR2 FNYEAQ, per germline. The CDR3 contains 15 residues. V gave up 5 bases and J gave up 4 bases; unmatched junction bases: 7. The CDR3 sequence is CASSTGQGIYNEQFF. Here the CDR3 DNA reads TGTGCCAGCAGCACCGGACAGGGAATTTACAATGAGCAGTTCTTC.

CDR3 protein: CASSLGGYNEQFF. CDR3 bases: TGCGCCAGCAGCTTGGGGGGATACAATGAGCAGTTCTTC. The chain has TRBV5-1 and TRBJ2-1; D gene ambiguous. Trimming removed 0 bases at V and 4 bases at J, with 5 bases between. Germline CDR1 reads SGHRS; CDR2 reads YFSETQ. CDR3 length equals 13 residues.

This clone was seen only a few times. The chain employs TRBV7-8 and TRBJ1-2; D gene ambiguous. The V gene lost 0 bases and the J gene lost 1 base, with 12 bases spanning the gap. This CDR3 is 16 amino acids long. Germline V CDR1 and CDR2: SGHVS, FQNEAQ. The CDR3 protein is CASSLARLSHNYGYTF. The DNA for the CDR3 is TGTGCCAGCAGCTTAGCCAGACTTTCTCATAACTATGGCTACACCTTC.

The chain couples TRBV2 to TRBJ2-1; D remains unclear. Trimming removed 2 bases from V and 8 bases from J, with 4 bases in between. The CDR3 is made up of 11 amino acids. Germline loops: CDR1 SNHLY, CDR2 FYNNEI. CDR3 in amino acids: CASSERDEQFF. CDR3 coding DNA: TGTGCCAGCAGTGAAAGGGATGAGCAGTTCTTC.